The clone carrying this TCR beta chain was observed a handful of times. Germline V gives CDR1 SGHTA, CDR2 FQGNSA. V dropped 2 bases and J dropped 10 bases, with 12 bases sitting between them. The CDR3 has 13 amino acids. TCRdb reprocessed the RT-PCR reads with MiXCR, giving one entry per CDR3 protein. Here the sample spans about 680,000 distinct CDR3 sequences, 11% to 15% being singletons. The chain joins TRBV7-2 to TRBJ2-1; D gene ambiguous. Sequencing was performed on memory CD4+ T cells from blood. The sequence was collected from a female donor in good health, serving as a healthy control. The CDR3 DNA reads TGTGCCAGCAGCTTAATGGCCCAAGAAGAGCAGTTCTTC. It encodes CASSLMAQEEQFF. The complete variable domain, with remaining parts taken from reference TRBV7-2 and TRBJ2-1, reads GAGVSQSPSNKVTEKGKDVELRCDPISGHTALYWYRQSLGQGLEFLIYFQGNSAPDKSGLPSDRFSAERTGGSVSTLTIQRTQQEDSAVYLCASSLMAQEEQFFGPGTRLTVL.